This T cell receptor beta chain was recovered during a study of T-cell reconstitution after alpha-beta-depleted transplantation in children (dated by TCRdb to about 2016). Turning to the overall study: Using TCR repertoire profiling, the study quantitatively followed how T-cell immune reconstitution unfolded in children after TCRalphabeta/CD19-depleted allogeneic hematopoietic cell transplantation. What the work shows at the level of the full study, not this receptor alone: Apparently early alphabetaT-cell count recovery about two months after transplant reportedly relied on only several hundred rapidly expanded clones derived from non-depleted graft cells. The frequencies of hyperexpanded clones fell over the following months, and after one year, T-cell counts and TCRbeta diversity were mostly attributed to newly produced T cells. The high TCRbeta diversity at day 60 in some patients was ascribed to recipient T cells and intrathymic progenitors that had survived conditioning.

This specimen's treatment or condition label, interpreted: allogeneic hematopoietic cell transplantation with graft depleted of TCRalphabeta T cells and CD19 B cells. The transplant recipients were children given TCRalphabeta/CD19-depleted allogeneic hematopoietic cell grafts. The library came from PCR. Reads for this sample came from an Illumina HiSeq 2500. TCR library preparation used molecular barcoding, with unique molecular identifiers applied to normalize quantification of the TCRbeta repertoire. The raw public reads went through TCRdb reprocessing: fastp at Q25, MiXCR clone calling, in-frame beta chains kept. Identical CDR3 proteins give one entry, which carries the most common genes and DNA. Here the sample has over 120,000 distinct CDR3 sequences; 8.5% to 10% occur a single time. The top ten clones comprise 15% to 20% of the sample. This clonotype was observed at least ten times. Its antigen specificity is not known. Within one base of it there is no much larger clone, and no base qualities were kept.

Taken from the germline V gene (reference sequence), the CDR1 and CDR2 loops are DFQATT and SNEGSKA. Relative to germline, V is 2 bases shorter and J is 2 bases shorter, with 16 bases between their ends. The CDR3 covers 16 residues, taking in both the cysteine and the phenylalanine. Kept here is only the CDR3 DNA, which spans 48 bases and is read in frame from base 1. The rearranged segments are TRBV20-1 and TRBJ2-1; too little of a D gene remains to name it. Material: PBMCs, mostly from graft donor cells, obtained 180 days after TCRalphabeta/CD19-depleted stem cell transplant. The clonotype originates from a female patient aged 2-9 years who had a stem cell transplant for congenital amegakaryocytic thrombocytopenia, so the T cells may come from the graft donor. The nucleotides read TGCAGTGCTAGAAGCTGGTCGAGCATTACCTACAATGAGCAGTTCTTC. The resulting protein is CSARSWSSITYNEQFF.